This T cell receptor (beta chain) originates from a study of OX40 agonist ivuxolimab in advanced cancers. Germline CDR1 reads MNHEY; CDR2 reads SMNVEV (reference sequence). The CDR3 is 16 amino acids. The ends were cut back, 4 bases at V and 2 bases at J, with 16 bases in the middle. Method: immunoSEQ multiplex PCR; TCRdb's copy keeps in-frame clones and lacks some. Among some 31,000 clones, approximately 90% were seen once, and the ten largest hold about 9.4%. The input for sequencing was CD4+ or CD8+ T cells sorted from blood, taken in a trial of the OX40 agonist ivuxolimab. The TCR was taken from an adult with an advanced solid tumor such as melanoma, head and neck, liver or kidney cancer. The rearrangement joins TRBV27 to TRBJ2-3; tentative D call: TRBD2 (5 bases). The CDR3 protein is CASSSKLGWSTDTQYF. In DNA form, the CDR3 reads TGTGCCAGCAGTTCGAAACTAGGATGGTCCACAGATACGCAGTATTTT.